This entry lists 16 T cell receptor beta chains sequenced from one sample in a study of blood T cell repertoires in COVID-19 (dated by TCRdb to the early 2020s). Library method: the immunoSEQ multiplex PCR assay. TCRdb took over this immuneACCESS table, retaining in-frame rearrangements with V and J assigned. Such tables are incomplete; in checked studies, under half of the missing clones stem from an unresolved V gene, and the remainder is unexplained. The sample contains about 160,000 clones, around 92% of them found a single time. The ten largest clones represent about 4.6% of the sample. Sequenced: peripheral blood. The receptors come from a man aged 25 to 40 with COVID-19, enrolled during active disease.

The chain carries TRBV13 and TRBJ2-5; D not resolved. Trimming removed 3 bases at V and 5 bases at J, with 22 bases between. From germline, CDR1 is PRHDT and CDR2 FYEKMQ (reference sequence). The CDR3 length is 17 residues. CDR3 coding DNA: TGTGCCAGCAGCTTCGGCCCCGACTCCGCCCATGGTGAGACCCAGTACTTC. It encodes CASSFGPDSAHGETQYF.

V is TRBV18 and J is TRBJ2-3; 9 bases match TRBD1. This CDR3 comprises 14 residues. V gave up 8 bases and J gave up 0 bases; unmatched junction bases: 3. Germline CDR1 is KGHSH and CDR2 is LQKENI. CDR3 DNA: TGTGCCAGCCTTGGACAGGGGAGCACAGATACGCAGTATTTT. Translated: CASLGQGSTDTQYF.

This chain links TRBV5-1 with TRBJ2-1, with TRBD2 matching 11 bases. From germline, CDR1 is SGHRS and CDR2 YFSETQ. V gave up 3 bases and J gave up 9 bases; unmatched junction bases: 14. The CDR3 contains 17 residues. The CDR3 DNA is TGCGCCAGCAGCTCCAAAACTAGCGGGAGATATCAAGGTGAGCAGTTCTTC. This encodes CASSSKTSGRYQGEQFF.

The gene calls are TRBV7-9 and TRBJ1-3; D might be TRBD1 (6 bases). The ends were cut back, 0 bases at V and 1 base at J, with 10 bases in the middle. Germline lookup yields CDR1 SEHNR and CDR2 FQNEAQ (reference sequence). This CDR3 contains 16 residues. DNA of the CDR3: TGTGCCAGCAGCTTAGCGGGACAATCGTCTGGAAACACCATATATTTT. Residues: CASSLAGQSSGNTIYF.

The chain joins TRBV23-1 to TRBJ1-6; a weak D match, TRBD1 (5 bases). TRBV23-1 counts as an open reading frame of uncertain function. The V end was cut by 4 bases, the J end by 8 bases, with 27 bases between. This CDR3 is 19 amino acids long. The CDR3 sequence: CASSLSGGDLLPYDSPLHF. CDR3 bases: TGCGCCAGCAGTCTCTCCGGGGGGGACCTTCTCCCGTACGATTCACCCCTCCACTTT.

This clone was recorded once. The rearrangement joins TRBV6-5 to TRBJ1-5, with 7 bases lining up with TRBD1. The CDR3 extends over 15 amino acids. With V trimmed by 4 bases and J by 3 bases, 6 bases remained unmatched. CDR1 and CDR2 (germline): MNHEY, SVGAGI. The CDR3 DNA follows: TGTGCCAGCAGTTGGGAGGACAGGCCCAATCAGCCCCAGCATTTT. Its translation is CASSWEDRPNQPQHF.

This chain uses TRBV24-1 with TRBJ2-2; maybe TRBD1 (6 bases). Trimming stripped 2 bases from V and 5 bases from J, with 14 bases between. Germline CDR1 KGHDR, CDR2 SFDVKD. CDR3 length: 16 residues. The DNA for the CDR3 is TGTGCCACCAGTGATTCGACGGCCCAGGGGACCGGGGAGCTGTTTTTT. As protein: CATSDSTAQGTGELFF.

This clone turned up a few times. The V call is TRBV16, the J call TRBJ2-7; a weak D match, TRBD1 (5 bases). The V gene's germline CDR1 is KGHSY and CDR2 FQNENV. CDR3 length equals 14 residues. Trimming pared 7 bases from V and 0 bases from J, leaving 13 bases between. DNA of the CDR3: TGTGCCAGCAAGACGACAGCAAGCTCCTACGAGCAGTACTTC. It yields the protein CASKTTASSYEQYF.

The rearrangement links TRBV10-3 to TRBJ2-3; tentative D call: TRBD2 (7 bases). Germline-derived CDR1 and CDR2 are ENHRY and SYGVKD. The CDR3 contains 15 residues. The V end lost 6 bases, the J end lost 0 bases, and 13 bases lay between the germline ends. The CDR3 DNA is TGTGCCATCAGGACGGGGGGCCAAAGCACAGATACGCAGTATTTT. Encoded protein: CAIRTGGQSTDTQYF.

The chain employs TRBV28 and TRBJ2-3, with 7 bases matching TRBD2. The germline V gene has CDR1 MDHEN and CDR2 SYDVKM. Trimming took 5 bases from V and 1 from J; bases not matched to a gene: 12. This CDR3 is built from 17 residues. The CDR3 DNA reads TGTGCCAGCAGTGGCTCTGGGAGGGGATTTGGCACAGATACGCAGTATTTT. Its translation: CASSGSGRGFGTDTQYF.

V usage is TRBV7-8 and J usage is TRBJ2-1; 7 nucleotides line up with TRBD2. CDR3 length: 17 residues. Looked up from germline, CDR1 is SGHVS and CDR2 is FQNEAQ. The trim removed 1 base at V and 7 bases at J, leaving 13 bases unmatched. CDR3 region: CASSLDGGGRGVNEQFF. Here the CDR3 DNA reads TGTGCCAGCAGCTTAGATGGCGGCGGGAGAGGGGTGAATGAGCAGTTCTTC.

This chain uses TRBV27 with TRBJ2-1; 11 bases are shared with TRBD2. The CDR3 has 15 residues. Looked up from germline, CDR1 is MNHEY and CDR2 is SMNVEV (reference sequence). Trimming cost V 3 bases and J 8 bases; bases outside gene matches: 6. CDR3 sequence reads: CASSFGLAGGYEQFF. The CDR3 nucleotides read TGTGCCAGCAGTTTTGGTTTAGCGGGAGGGTATGAGCAGTTCTTC.

This chain links TRBV6-1 with TRBJ2-3; 7 nucleotides agree with TRBD2. Germline V gene lookup returns CDR1 MNHNS and CDR2 SASEGT. V lost 1 base and J lost 10; bases outside the gene matches: 8. The CDR3 runs to 14 residues. The CDR3 coding sequence is TGTGCCAGCAGTGAAGTTGGGCGGGGGAGGGCGCAGTATTTT. This sequence encodes CASSEVGRGRAQYF.

The V call is TRBV9, the J call TRBJ2-2, with 8 bases matching TRBD1. The germline V gene encodes CDR1 SGDLS and CDR2 YYNGEE. The V gene end was trimmed by 3 bases and the J gene end by 4 bases; junction bases not matched to a gene: 5. The CDR3 length is 15 residues. This CDR3 reads CASSARQGRTGELFF. The CDR3 bases are TGTGCCAGCAGCGCGAGACAGGGGCGCACCGGGGAGCTGTTTTTT.

The chain links TRBV12-5 to TRBJ2-2, with 8 bases matching TRBD1. The germline CDR1 and CDR2 sequences are LGHNT and FRNRAP. This CDR3 is 17 amino acids long. The V and J ends lost 1 base and 7 bases, in that order; junction bases with no gene match: 11. The CDR3 spells CASGLAQTGEVDGELFF. The CDR3 coding sequence is TGTGCTAGTGGTTTGGCCCAGACAGGGGAGGTGGACGGGGAGCTGTTTTTT.

This chain joins TRBV3-1 (or the pseudogene TRBV3-2) and TRBJ2-1, with TRBD2 identical over 13 bases. V was clipped by 0 bases and J by 4 bases; unmatched bases: 12. This CDR3 comprises 20 residues. The germline CDR1 and CDR2 sequences are LGHDT and YNNKEL (reference sequence). This CDR3 is CASSQDSYGLAGVMYNEQFF. Here the CDR3 DNA reads TGTGCCAGCAGCCAAGATTCATACGGACTAGCGGGAGTTATGTACAATGAGCAGTTCTTC.